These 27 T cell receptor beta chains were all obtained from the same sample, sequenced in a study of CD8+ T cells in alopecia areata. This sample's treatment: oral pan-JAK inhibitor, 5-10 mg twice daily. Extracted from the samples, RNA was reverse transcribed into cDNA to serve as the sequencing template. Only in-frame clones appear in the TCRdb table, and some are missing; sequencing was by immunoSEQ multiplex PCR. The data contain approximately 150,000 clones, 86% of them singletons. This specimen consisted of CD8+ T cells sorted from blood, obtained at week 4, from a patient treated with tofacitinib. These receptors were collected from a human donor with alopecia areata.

The CDR3 here is CASSLSGSSTDTQYF. CDR3 bases: TGTGCCAGCAGCTTAAGCGGCTCTAGCACAGATACGCAGTATTTT. V is TRBV11-2 and J is TRBJ2-3; TRBD2 is a possible D gene (5 bases). Germline-derived CDR1 and CDR2 are SGHAT and FQNNGV. V shed 2 bases and J shed 0 bases, with 9 bases lying between them. The CDR3 contains 15 residues.

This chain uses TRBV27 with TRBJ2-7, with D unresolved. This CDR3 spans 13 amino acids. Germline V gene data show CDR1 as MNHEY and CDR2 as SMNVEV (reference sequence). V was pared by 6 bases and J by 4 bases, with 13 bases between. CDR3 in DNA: TGTGCCAGCAGATACCCCCGAAGGTACGAGCAGTACTTC. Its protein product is CASRYPRRYEQYF.

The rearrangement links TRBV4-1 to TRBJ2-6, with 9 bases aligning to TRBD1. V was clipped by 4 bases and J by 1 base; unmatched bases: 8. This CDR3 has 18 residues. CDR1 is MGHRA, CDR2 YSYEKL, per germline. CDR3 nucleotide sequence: TGCGCCAGCAGCCCCCCGGGACAGGGCCGATCTGGGGCCAACGTCCTGACTTTC. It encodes CASSPPGQGRSGANVLTF.

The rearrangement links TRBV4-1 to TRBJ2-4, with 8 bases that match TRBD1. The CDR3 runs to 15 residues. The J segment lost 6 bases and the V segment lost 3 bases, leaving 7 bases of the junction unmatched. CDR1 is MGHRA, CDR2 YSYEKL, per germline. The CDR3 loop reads CASSQGTGTINIQYF. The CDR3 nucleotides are TGCGCCAGCAGCCAGGGGACAGGCACGATAAACATTCAGTACTTC.

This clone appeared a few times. The CDR3: CSVLAGGTNEQFF. The CDR3 DNA reads as TGCAGCGTCCTAGCGGGGGGGACTAATGAGCAGTTCTTC. The chain joins TRBV29-1 to TRBJ2-1; 12 bases are a match to TRBD2. V shed 6 bases and J 7 bases; nucleotides not matched to a gene: 4. The CDR3 runs to 13 residues. Germline loops: CDR1 SQVTM, CDR2 ANQGSEA.

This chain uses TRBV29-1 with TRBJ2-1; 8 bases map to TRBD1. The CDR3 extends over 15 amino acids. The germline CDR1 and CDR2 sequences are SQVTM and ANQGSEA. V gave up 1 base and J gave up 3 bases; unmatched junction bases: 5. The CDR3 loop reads CSVEGQGAGYNEQFF. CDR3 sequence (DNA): TGCAGCGTTGAAGGCCAGGGGGCCGGCTACAATGAGCAGTTCTTC.

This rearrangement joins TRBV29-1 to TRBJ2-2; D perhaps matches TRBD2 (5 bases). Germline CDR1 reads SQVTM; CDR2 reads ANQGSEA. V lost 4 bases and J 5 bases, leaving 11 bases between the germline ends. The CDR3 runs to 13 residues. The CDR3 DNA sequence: TGCAGCGTTGTTCTAGCAGAAACCGGGGAGCTGTTTTTT. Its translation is CSVVLAETGELFF.

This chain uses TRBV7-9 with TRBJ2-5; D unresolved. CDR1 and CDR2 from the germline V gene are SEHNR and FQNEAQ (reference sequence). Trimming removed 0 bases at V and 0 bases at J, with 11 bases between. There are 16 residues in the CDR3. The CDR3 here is CASSLAVGLYQETQYF. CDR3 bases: TGTGCCAGCAGCTTAGCGGTTGGCCTATACCAAGAGACCCAGTACTTC.

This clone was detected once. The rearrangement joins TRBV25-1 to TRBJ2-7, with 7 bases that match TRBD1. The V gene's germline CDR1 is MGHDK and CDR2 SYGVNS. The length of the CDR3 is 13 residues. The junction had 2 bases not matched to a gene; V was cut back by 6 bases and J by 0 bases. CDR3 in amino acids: CASRRQGSYEQYF. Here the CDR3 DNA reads TGTGCCAGCAGGCGACAGGGCTCCTACGAGCAGTACTTC.

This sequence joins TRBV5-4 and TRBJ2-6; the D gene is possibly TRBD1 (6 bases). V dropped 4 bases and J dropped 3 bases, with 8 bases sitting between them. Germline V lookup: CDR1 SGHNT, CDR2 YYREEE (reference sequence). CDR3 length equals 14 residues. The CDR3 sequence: CASSAGVGANVLTF. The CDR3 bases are TGTGCCAGCAGCGCAGGGGTTGGGGCCAACGTCCTGACTTTC. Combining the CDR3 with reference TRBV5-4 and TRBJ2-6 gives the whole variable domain ETGVTQSPTHLIKTRGQQVTLRCSSQSGHNTVSWYQQALGQGPQFIFQYYREEENGRGNFPPRFSGLQFPNYSSELNVNALELDDSALYLCASSAGVGANVLTFGAGSRLTVL.

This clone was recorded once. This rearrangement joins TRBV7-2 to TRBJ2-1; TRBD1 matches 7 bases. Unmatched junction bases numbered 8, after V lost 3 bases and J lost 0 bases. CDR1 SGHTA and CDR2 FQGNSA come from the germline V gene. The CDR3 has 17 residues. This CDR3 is CASSFARTGFSYNEQFF. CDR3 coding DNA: TGTGCCAGCAGCTTCGCCCGGACAGGCTTCTCCTACAATGAGCAGTTCTTC.

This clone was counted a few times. The CDR3 reads CSVERAGGSYEQYF. The CDR3 coding sequence is TGCAGCGTTGAGAGGGCAGGGGGCTCTTACGAGCAGTACTTC. This chain connects TRBV29-1 to TRBJ2-7; 8 nucleotides match TRBD1. The V gene end was trimmed by 3 bases and the J gene end by 4 bases; junction bases not matched to a gene: 8. CDR1 SQVTM and CDR2 ANQGSEA come from the germline V gene. The CDR3 is 14 residues long.

The CDR3 sequence: CAGSGQGFYGYTF. The CDR3 DNA reads TGTGCCGGATCGGGACAGGGGTTCTATGGCTACACCTTC. The chain carries TRBV30 and TRBJ1-2; 10 bases are a match to TRBD1. The CDR3 extends over 13 amino acids. CDR1 GTSNPN and CDR2 SVGIG come from the germline V gene (reference sequence). Trimming cost V 8 bases and J 4 bases; bases outside gene matches: 7.

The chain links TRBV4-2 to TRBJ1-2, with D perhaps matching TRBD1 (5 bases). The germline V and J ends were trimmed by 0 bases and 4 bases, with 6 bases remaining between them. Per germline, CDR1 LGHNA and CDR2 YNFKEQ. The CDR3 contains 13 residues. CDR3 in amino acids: CASSQETGYGYTF. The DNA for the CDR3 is TGTGCCAGCAGCCAAGAAACAGGCTATGGCTACACCTTC.

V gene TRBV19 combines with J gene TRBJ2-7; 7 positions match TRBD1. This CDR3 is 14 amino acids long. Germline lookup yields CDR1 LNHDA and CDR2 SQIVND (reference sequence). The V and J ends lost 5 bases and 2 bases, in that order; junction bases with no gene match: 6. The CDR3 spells CASSPGQITYEQYF. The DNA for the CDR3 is TGTGCCAGTAGTCCGGGACAGATTACCTACGAGCAGTACTTC.

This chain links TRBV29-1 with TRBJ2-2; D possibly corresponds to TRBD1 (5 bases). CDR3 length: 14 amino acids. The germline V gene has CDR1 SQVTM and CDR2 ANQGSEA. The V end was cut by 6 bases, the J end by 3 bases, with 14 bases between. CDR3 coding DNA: TGCAGCGTGGAGCCCCAGACAGACACCGGGGAGCTGTTTTTT. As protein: CSVEPQTDTGELFF.

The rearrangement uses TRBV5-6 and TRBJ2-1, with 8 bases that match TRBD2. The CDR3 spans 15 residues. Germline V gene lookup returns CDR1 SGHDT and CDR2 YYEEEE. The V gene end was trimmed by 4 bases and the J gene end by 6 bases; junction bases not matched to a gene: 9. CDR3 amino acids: CASSLERERGNEQFF. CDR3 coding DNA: TGTGCCAGCAGCCTCGAGCGGGAGCGGGGCAATGAGCAGTTCTTC.

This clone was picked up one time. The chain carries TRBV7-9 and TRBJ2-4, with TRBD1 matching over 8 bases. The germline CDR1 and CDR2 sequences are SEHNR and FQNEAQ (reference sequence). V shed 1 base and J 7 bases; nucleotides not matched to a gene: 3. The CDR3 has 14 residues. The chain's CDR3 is CASSLVRGRNIQYF. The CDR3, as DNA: TGTGCCAGCAGCTTAGTCAGGGGGCGTAACATTCAGTACTTC.

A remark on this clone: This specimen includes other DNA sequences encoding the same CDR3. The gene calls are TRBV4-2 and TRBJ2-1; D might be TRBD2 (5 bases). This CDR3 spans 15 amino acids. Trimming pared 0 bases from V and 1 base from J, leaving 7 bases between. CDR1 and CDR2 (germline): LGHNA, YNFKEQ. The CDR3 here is CASSQETGSYNEQFF. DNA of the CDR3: TGTGCCAGCAGCCAAGAGACGGGATCCTACAATGAGCAGTTCTTC.

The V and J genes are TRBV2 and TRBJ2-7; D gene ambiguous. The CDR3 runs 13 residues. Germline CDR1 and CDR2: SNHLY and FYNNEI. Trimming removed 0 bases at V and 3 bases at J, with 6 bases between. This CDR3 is CASSEAPGYEQYF. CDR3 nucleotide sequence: TGTGCCAGCAGTGAAGCCCCAGGCTACGAGCAGTACTTC.

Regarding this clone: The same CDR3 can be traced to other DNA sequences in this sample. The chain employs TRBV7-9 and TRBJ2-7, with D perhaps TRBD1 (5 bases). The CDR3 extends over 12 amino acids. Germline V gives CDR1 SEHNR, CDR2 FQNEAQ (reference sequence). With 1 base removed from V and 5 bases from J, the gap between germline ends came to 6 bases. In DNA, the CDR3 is TGTGCCAGCAGCTTAGGGGGCGACGAGCAGTACTTC. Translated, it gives CASSLGGDEQYF.

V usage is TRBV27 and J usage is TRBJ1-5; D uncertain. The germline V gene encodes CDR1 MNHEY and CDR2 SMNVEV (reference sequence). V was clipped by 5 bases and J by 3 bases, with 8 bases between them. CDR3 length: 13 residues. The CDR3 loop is CASSAGINQPQHF. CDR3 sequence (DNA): TGTGCCAGCAGTGCGGGGATCAATCAGCCCCAGCATTTT.

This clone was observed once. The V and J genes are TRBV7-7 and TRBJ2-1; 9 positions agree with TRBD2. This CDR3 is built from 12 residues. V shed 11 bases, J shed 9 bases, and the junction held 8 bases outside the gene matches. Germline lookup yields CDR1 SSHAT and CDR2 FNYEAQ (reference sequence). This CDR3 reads CAWLAGLGEQFF. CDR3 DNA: TGTGCCTGGCTAGCGGGGCTGGGTGAGCAGTTCTTC.

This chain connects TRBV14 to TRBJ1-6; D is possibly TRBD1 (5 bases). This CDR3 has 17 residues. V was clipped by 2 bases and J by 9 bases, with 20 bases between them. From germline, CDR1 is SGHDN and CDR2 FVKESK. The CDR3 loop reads CASSQSPPGATSSPLHF. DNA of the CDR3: TGTGCCAGCAGCCAAAGCCCCCCTGGGGCGACCTCTTCACCCCTCCACTTT.

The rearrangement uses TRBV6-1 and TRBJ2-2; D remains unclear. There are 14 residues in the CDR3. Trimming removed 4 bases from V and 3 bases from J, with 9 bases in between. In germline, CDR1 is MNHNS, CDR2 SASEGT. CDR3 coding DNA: TGTGCCAGCAGTGCGGGCGTTGACACCGGGGAGCTGTTTTTT. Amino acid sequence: CASSAGVDTGELFF.

CDR3 DNA sequence: TGTGCCACCAGCAGAGCTGGGGGGCGTATACCGAGGCCCTACGAGCAGTACTTC. It translates to CATSRAGGRIPRPYEQYF. The chain employs TRBV15 and TRBJ2-7; D possibly uses TRBD1 or TRBD2 (6 bases each). The CDR3 covers 18 residues. V shed 1 base and J shed 2 bases, with 21 bases lying between them. CDR1 LNHNV and CDR2 YYDKDF come from the germline V gene (reference sequence). Full variable domain (remainder filled in from reference TRBV15 and TRBJ2-7): DAMVIQNPRYQVTQFGKPVTLSCSQTLNHNVMYWYQQKSSQAPKLLFHYYDKDFNNEADTPDNFQSRRPNTSFCFLDIRSPGLGDTAMYLCATSRAGGRIPRPYEQYFGPGTRLTVT.

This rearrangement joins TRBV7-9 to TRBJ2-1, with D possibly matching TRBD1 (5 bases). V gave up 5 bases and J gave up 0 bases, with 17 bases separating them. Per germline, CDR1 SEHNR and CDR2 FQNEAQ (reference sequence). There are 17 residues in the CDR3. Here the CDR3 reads CASSLGDLGFSYNEQFF. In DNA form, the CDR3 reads TGTGCCAGCAGCCTAGGGGATCTTGGATTCTCCTACAATGAGCAGTTCTTC.